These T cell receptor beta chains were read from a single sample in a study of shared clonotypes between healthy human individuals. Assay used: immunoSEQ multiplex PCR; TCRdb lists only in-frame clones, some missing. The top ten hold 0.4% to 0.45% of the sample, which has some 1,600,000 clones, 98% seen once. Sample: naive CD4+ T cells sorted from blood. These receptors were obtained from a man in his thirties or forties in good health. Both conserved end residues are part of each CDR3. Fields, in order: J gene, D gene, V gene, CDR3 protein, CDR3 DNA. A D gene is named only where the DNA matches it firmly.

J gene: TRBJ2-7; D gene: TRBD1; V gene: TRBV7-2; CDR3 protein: CASSLAGTDTYEQYF; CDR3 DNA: TGTGCCAGCAGCTTAGCTGGGACAGACACCTACGAGCAGTACTTC
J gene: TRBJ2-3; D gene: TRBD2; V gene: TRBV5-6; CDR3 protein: CASSLFGLAGDTDTQYF; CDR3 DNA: TGTGCCAGCAGCCTCTTCGGACTAGCGGGAGACACAGATACGCAGTATTTT
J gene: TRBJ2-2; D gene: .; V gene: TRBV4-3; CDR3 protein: CASSRGRGANTGELFF; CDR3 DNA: TGCGCCAGCAGCCGAGGCCGAGGGGCGAACACCGGGGAGCTGTTTTTT
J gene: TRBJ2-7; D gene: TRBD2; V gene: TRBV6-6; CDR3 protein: CASRRGYEQYF; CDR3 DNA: TGTGCCAGCAGGCGGGGGTACGAGCAGTACTTC
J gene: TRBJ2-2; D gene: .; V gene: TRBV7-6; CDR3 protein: CASSLAGRAGLSKLFF; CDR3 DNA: TGTGCCAGCAGCTTAGCTGGACGGGCCGGACTTTCGAAGCTGTTTTTT
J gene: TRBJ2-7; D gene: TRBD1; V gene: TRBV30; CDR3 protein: CAWTGQGYEQYF; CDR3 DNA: TGTGCCTGGACGGGACAGGGATACGAGCAGTACTTC
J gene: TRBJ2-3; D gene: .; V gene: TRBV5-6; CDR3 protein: CASSLRPTDTQYF; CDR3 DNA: TGTGCCAGCAGCTTGAGACCCACAGATACGCAGTATTTT
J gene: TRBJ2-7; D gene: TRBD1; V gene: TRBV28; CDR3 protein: CATGQGVREQYF; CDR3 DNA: TGTGCCACGGGACAGGGGGTGAGGGAGCAGTACTTC
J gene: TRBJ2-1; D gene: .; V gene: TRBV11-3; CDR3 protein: CASSLGGYNEQFF; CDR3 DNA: TGTGCCAGCAGCTTAGGAGGCTACAATGAGCAGTTCTTC
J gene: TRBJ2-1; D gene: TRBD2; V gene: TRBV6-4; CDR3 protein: CASSDWAGVTYNEQFF; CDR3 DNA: TGTGCCAGCAGTGACTGGGCGGGAGTGACCTACAATGAGCAGTTCTTC
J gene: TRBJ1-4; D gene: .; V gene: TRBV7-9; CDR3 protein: CASSVGIRDEKLFF; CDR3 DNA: TGTGCCAGCAGCGTAGGGATTAGGGATGAAAAACTGTTTTTT
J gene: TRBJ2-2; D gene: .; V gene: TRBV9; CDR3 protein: CASSPLTVGTGELFF; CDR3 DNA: TGTGCCAGCAGCCCCCTAACAGTAGGCACCGGGGAGCTGTTTTTT
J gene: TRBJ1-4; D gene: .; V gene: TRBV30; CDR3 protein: CAWRTGNRNEKLFF; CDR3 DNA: TGTGCCTGGAGGACGGGAAACAGGAATGAAAAACTGTTTTTT
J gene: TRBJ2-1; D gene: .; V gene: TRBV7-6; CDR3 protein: CASSTEGVRLPTYNEQFF; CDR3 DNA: TGTGCCAGCAGCACAGAGGGGGTGCGACTACCTACTTACAATGAGCAGTTCTTC
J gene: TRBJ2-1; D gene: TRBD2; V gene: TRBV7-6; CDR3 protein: CASSLGFLAGGDNEQFF; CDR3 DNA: TGTGCCAGCAGCTTAGGCTTCTTAGCGGGAGGGGACAATGAGCAGTTCTTC
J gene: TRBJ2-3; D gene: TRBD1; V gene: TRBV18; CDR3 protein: CASSRRTGGDRGFTDTQYF; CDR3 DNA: TGTGCCAGCTCGCGCAGAACAGGGGGCGACCGCGGGTTCACAGATACGCAGTATTTT
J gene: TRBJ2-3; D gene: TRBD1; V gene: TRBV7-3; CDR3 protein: CASSFDRGTDTQYF; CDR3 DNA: TGTGCCAGCAGCTTCGACAGGGGGACAGATACGCAGTATTTT
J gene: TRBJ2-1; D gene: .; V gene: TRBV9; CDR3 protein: CASSVVPSRDNEQFF; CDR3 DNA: TGTGCCAGCAGCGTAGTTCCTAGCCGGGACAATGAGCAGTTCTTC
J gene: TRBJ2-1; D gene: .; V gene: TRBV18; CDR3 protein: CASSPGTNEQFF; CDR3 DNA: TGTGCCAGCTCACCAGGGACCAATGAGCAGTTCTTC
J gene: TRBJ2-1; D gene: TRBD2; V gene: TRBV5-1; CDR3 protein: CASSLPGLATDEQFF; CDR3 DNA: TGCGCCAGCAGTCTACCGGGACTAGCGACGGATGAGCAGTTCTTC
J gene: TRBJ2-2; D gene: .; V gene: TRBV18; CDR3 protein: CASSPRLSGLDGELFF; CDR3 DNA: TGTGCCAGCTCACCAAGGCTGTCAGGGTTGGACGGGGAGCTGTTTTTT
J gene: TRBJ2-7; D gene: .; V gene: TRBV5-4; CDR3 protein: CASSLPGTYEQYF; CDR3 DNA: TGTGCCAGCAGCTTGCCCGGGACCTACGAGCAGTACTTC